This is a list of T cell receptor beta chains from one sample in a study of Ad26.COV2.S vaccination and SARS-CoV-2 variants. Sequenced by immunoSEQ multiplex PCR; TCRdb stores in-frame clones only, minus some. The sample consists of over 130,000 clones, 70% to 90% of them appearing once. The sample consisted of peripheral blood, taken after recovery from COVID-19. The receptor set was obtained from a human donor who had recovered from COVID-19. Both conserved end residues are part of each CDR3. Each record gives: D gene, J gene, clone size, V gene, CDR3 protein, CDR3 DNA. D genes are given only for firm matches. Expanded clones get a size class; other rows say once, few or many, or leave the size out.

D gene: .
J gene: TRBJ1-1
clone size: .
V gene: TRBV27
CDR3 protein: CASSLRGNTEAFF
CDR3 DNA: TGTGCCAGCAGTTTGAGGGGGAACACTGAAGCTTTCTTT

D gene: .
J gene: TRBJ1-2
clone size: .
V gene: TRBV28
CDR3 protein: CASSFFTGTEYGYTF
CDR3 DNA: TGTGCCAGCAGTTTTTTCACCGGGACGGAGTATGGCTACACCTTC

D gene: .
J gene: TRBJ2-3
clone size: .
V gene: TRBV7-2
CDR3 protein: CASSLRSRTADTQYF
CDR3 DNA: TGTGCCAGCAGCTTAAGGTCGAGGACCGCAGATACGCAGTATTTT

D gene: .
J gene: TRBJ2-1
clone size: .
V gene: TRBV7-9
CDR3 protein: CASSQGTNEQFF
CDR3 DNA: TGTGCCAGCAGCCAAGGGACCAATGAGCAGTTCTTC

D gene: .
J gene: TRBJ2-3
clone size: once
V gene: TRBV9
CDR3 protein: CASSGGRTGVVDTQYF
CDR3 DNA: TGTGCCAGCAGCGGGGGGCGGACGGGGGTTGTTGATACGCAGTATTTT

D gene: TRBD1
J gene: TRBJ2-5
clone size: .
V gene: TRBV5-5
CDR3 protein: CASSPGDRVRETQYF
CDR3 DNA: TGTGCCAGCAGCCCAGGGGACAGGGTCCGTGAGACCCAGTACTTC

D gene: .
J gene: TRBJ1-2
clone size: .
V gene: TRBV20-1
CDR3 protein: CSARSPGYTF
CDR3 DNA: TGCAGTGCCCGCAGCCCCGGCTACACCTTC

D gene: .
J gene: TRBJ2-2
clone size: .
V gene: TRBV11-2
CDR3 protein: CASSFQNTGELFF
CDR3 DNA: TGTGCCAGCAGCTTCCAGAACACCGGGGAGCTGTTTTTT

D gene: .
J gene: TRBJ2-1
clone size: .
V gene: TRBV3-1/TRBV3-2
CDR3 protein: CASSPYRGRHEQFF
CDR3 DNA: TGTGCCAGCAGCCCCTATCGGGGGAGACATGAGCAGTTCTTC

D gene: TRBD2
J gene: TRBJ2-5
clone size: .
V gene: TRBV4-3
CDR3 protein: CASSQLRGAGGTQYF
CDR3 DNA: TGCGCCAGCAGCCAATTGCGGGGGGCCGGGGGGACCCAGTACTTC

D gene: .
J gene: TRBJ2-1
clone size: .
V gene: TRBV5-6
CDR3 protein: CASSFGGASYNEQFF
CDR3 DNA: TGTGCCAGCAGCTTCGGCGGGGCCTCCTACAATGAGCAGTTCTTC

D gene: .
J gene: TRBJ1-5
clone size: once
V gene: TRBV6-5
CDR3 protein: CASKYWGNQPQHF
CDR3 DNA: TGTGCCAGCAAATATTGGGGGAACCAGCCCCAGCATTTT

D gene: TRBD1
J gene: TRBJ1-4
clone size: .
V gene: TRBV7-9
CDR3 protein: CASSAGQENEKLFF
CDR3 DNA: TGTGCCAGCAGCGCGGGACAGGAGAATGAAAAACTGTTTTTT

D gene: .
J gene: TRBJ2-2
clone size: once
V gene: TRBV19
CDR3 protein: CASSIGYGENTGELFF
CDR3 DNA: TGTGCCAGTAGTATAGGATACGGGGAAAACACCGGGGAGCTGTTTTTT

D gene: .
J gene: TRBJ1-2
clone size: .
V gene: TRBV6-5
CDR3 protein: CASSYGGYGYTF
CDR3 DNA: TGTGCCAGCAGTTACGGGGGATATGGCTACACCTTC

D gene: .
J gene: TRBJ2-3
clone size: once
V gene: TRBV6-2/TRBV6-3
CDR3 protein: CASSSLPADTQYF
CDR3 DNA: TGTGCCAGCAGTTCGCTCCCGGCGGATACGCAGTATTTT

D gene: .
J gene: TRBJ2-6
clone size: .
V gene: TRBV30
CDR3 protein: CAWRNTGANVLTF
CDR3 DNA: TGTGCCTGGAGGAATACTGGGGCCAACGTCCTGACTTTC